A single sample is the source of the 29 T cell receptor beta chains below, sequenced in a study of blood T cell repertoires in COVID-19 (dated by TCRdb to the early 2020s). The receptor library was made with the immunoSEQ multiplex PCR assay. TCRdb took over this immuneACCESS table, retaining in-frame rearrangements with V and J assigned. Such tables are incomplete; in checked studies, under half of the missing clones stem from an unresolved V gene, and the remainder is unexplained. The table for this sample lists 220,000 or so clones; 80% to 95% of them were counted only once. Of the sample, 0.65% to 0.85% falls within the top ten clones. The specimen sequenced was peripheral blood. The receptor source for this set is a man in his sixties with COVID-19, enrolled during active disease.

The chain links TRBV9 to TRBJ1-5; possibly TRBD1 for D (5 bases). This CDR3 region has 13 residues. V dropped 3 bases and J dropped 5 bases, with 9 bases sitting between them. The germline CDR1 and CDR2 sequences are SGDLS and YYNGEE. CDR3 coding DNA: TGTGCCAGCAGCGGCAGGGTCGATCAGCCCCAGCATTTT. Translation: CASSGRVDQPQHF.

A few counts support this clone. The CDR3 sequence: CASSAISLGGSYNEQFF. The CDR3, as DNA: TGTGCCAGCAGCGCTATCTCACTCGGGGGCTCCTACAATGAGCAGTTCTTC. The chain couples TRBV7-6 to TRBJ2-1, with D perhaps TRBD2 (6 bases). This CDR3 spans 17 amino acids. V was shortened by 5 bases and J by 0 bases, with 17 bases between the two germline ends. Germline V gene sequence: CDR1 SGHVS, CDR2 FNYEAQ.

V and J are TRBV28 and TRBJ1-2; TRBD1 is a possible D gene (6 bases). The germline gives CDR1 MDHEN, CDR2 SYDVKM. There are 15 residues in the CDR3. V was clipped by 6 bases and J by 4 bases, with 18 bases between them. CDR3 bases: TGTGCCAGCAGAGATAGGACAGTCTCCTTCTATGGCTACACCTTC. The encoded protein is CASRDRTVSFYGYTF.

V is TRBV28 and J is TRBJ2-7; D is undetermined. Germline V gene data show CDR1 as MDHEN and CDR2 as SYDVKM. The length of the CDR3 is 13 residues. V lost 2 bases to trimming and J lost 2 bases, with 7 bases between them. CDR3 nucleotides: TGTGCCAGCAGTTTAGCGGTAACCTACGAGCAGTACTTC. Its translation is CASSLAVTYEQYF.

In its sample, this clone was seen once. This sequence joins TRBV5-1 and TRBJ1-1, with a weak D call TRBD1 (5 bases). Trimming left V 5 bases short and J 4 bases short, with 15 bases between. The CDR3 loop spans 14 amino acids. Per germline, CDR1 SGHRS and CDR2 YFSETQ. The CDR3 region is CASSPEGASTEAFF. CDR3 nucleotides: TGCGCCAGCAGTCCGGAAGGGGCGTCCACTGAAGCTTTCTTT.

The chain couples TRBV7-9 to TRBJ1-2; possibly TRBD1 for D (5 bases). V gave up 3 bases and J gave up 0 bases, with 11 bases separating them. In germline, CDR1 is SEHNR, CDR2 FQNEAQ (reference sequence). CDR3 length: 15 amino acids. This chain's CDR3 is CASSFIGVPNYGYTF. The CDR3 DNA sequence: TGTGCCAGCAGCTTCATAGGGGTCCCTAACTATGGCTACACCTTC.

The genes are TRBV7-9 and TRBJ2-3, with D perhaps matching TRBD2 (6 bases). The CDR3 totals 15 residues. In germline, CDR1 is SEHNR, CDR2 FQNEAQ (reference sequence). V was clipped by 4 bases and J by 3 bases, with 14 bases between them. CDR3 DNA sequence: TGTGCCAGCAGCTCCTGGGGAGGCCCAACAGATACGCAGTATTTT. This encodes CASSSWGGPTDTQYF.

The J gene is TRBJ1-2, the V gene TRBV28, with a weak D call TRBD1 (6 bases). Trimming left V 6 bases short and J 4 bases short, with 15 bases between. Per germline, CDR1 MDHEN and CDR2 SYDVKM. This CDR3 has 14 amino acids. The CDR3 spells CASRPELQGYGYTF. The CDR3 DNA sequence: TGTGCCAGCAGACCAGAGTTACAGGGCTATGGCTACACCTTC.

The chain combines TRBV10-1 with TRBJ2-2, with TRBD2 matching 10 bases. Germline V gives CDR1 WNHNN, CDR2 SYGVQD (reference sequence). This CDR3 region has 15 residues. The ends lost 6 bases at V and 5 bases at J; junction bases unmatched: 6. The CDR3 DNA follows: TGCGCCAGCAGGGCAGCGGGGGGGCCGACCGGGGAGCTGTTTTTT. It codes for CASRAAGGPTGELFF.

The J gene is TRBJ2-4, the V gene TRBV19; 9 bases fit TRBD1. V lost 6 bases to trimming and J lost 1 base; unmatched junction nucleotides: 7. Germline V gives CDR1 LNHDA, CDR2 SQIVND (reference sequence). The CDR3 length is 16 residues. As DNA, the CDR3 is TGTGCCAGTAGGGGAACAGGGGGCGCGGCCAAAAACATTCAGTACTTC. Translated: CASRGTGGAAKNIQYF.

The chain employs TRBV18 and TRBJ1-1; D not resolved. Deletions cut 0 bases from V and 3 bases from J, with 11 bases between. CDR3 length equals 15 residues. In germline, CDR1 is KGHSH, CDR2 LQKENI. The CDR3 region has the DNA TGTGCCAGCTCACCACCGGTCATGGTAGACACTGAAGCTTTCTTT. As protein: CASSPPVMVDTEAFF. Full variable domain (missing parts from reference TRBV18 and TRBJ1-1): NAGVMQNPRHLVRRRGQEARLRCSPMKGHSHVYWYRQLPEEGLKFMVYLQKENIIDESGMPKERFSAEFPKEGPSILRIQQVVRGDSAAYFCASSPPVMVDTEAFFGQGTRLTVV.

The gene calls are TRBV21-1 and TRBJ2-7; the D call in the table, TRBD2, was not verified against the DNA. TRBV21-1 corresponds to a pseudogene. CDR3 length equals 13 residues. CDR3 region: CASSKETIYEQYF. DNA of the CDR3: TGTGCCAGCAGCAAAGAGACTATCTACGAGCAGTACTTC.

This chain links TRBV19 with TRBJ1-3; D gene ambiguous. The CDR3 totals 13 residues. CDR1 is LNHDA, CDR2 SQIVND, per germline (reference sequence). V lost 5 bases and J lost 2, with 7 bases in between. CDR3 sequence reads: CASSRSPGNTIYF. CDR3 DNA sequence: TGTGCCAGTAGTCGGAGTCCTGGAAACACCATATATTTT.

In this sample, this clone turned up a few times. The V call is TRBV12-3 or TRBV12-4, the J call TRBJ1-2; D ambiguous. The CDR3 length is 13 residues. V lost 5 bases to trimming and J lost 2 bases, with 9 bases between them. CDR3 residues: CASSLDTNYGYTF. CDR3 bases: TGTGCCAGCAGTCTCGACACCAACTATGGCTACACCTTC.

The chain combines TRBV12-5 with TRBJ2-2; TRBD2 matches 7 bases. Germline CDR1 and CDR2: LGHNT and FRNRAP. The ends lost 2 bases at V and 3 bases at J; junction bases unmatched: 3. The CDR3 loop spans 15 amino acids. DNA of the CDR3: TGTGCTAGTGGTTTGCCTCTAGCGGACACCGGGGAGCTGTTTTTT. Protein sequence: CASGLPLADTGELFF. The variable domain in full, completed from reference TRBV12-5 and TRBJ2-2, reads DARVTQTPRHKVTEMGQEVTMRCQPILGHNTVFWYRQTMMQGLELLAYFRNRAPLDDSGMPKDRFSAEMPDATLATLKIQPSEPRDSAVYFCASGLPLADTGELFFGEGSRLTVL.

As DNA, the CDR3 is TGTGCCAGCAGCGTGGCAAATGAGCAGTTCTTC. This sequence encodes CASSVANEQFF. V usage is TRBV7-9 and J usage is TRBJ2-1; unclear D gene. V lost 5 bases and J 7 bases, leaving 6 bases between the germline ends. The CDR3 is 11 amino acids. The germline V gene encodes CDR1 SEHNR and CDR2 FQNEAQ (reference sequence).

This clone was detected only once. The rearrangement uses TRBV2 and TRBJ1-1; TRBD1 is a possible D gene (6 bases). V was cut by 2 bases and J by 1 base, with 11 bases left in between. The CDR3 is made up of 15 amino acids. The germline CDR1 and CDR2 sequences are SNHLY and FYNNEI. CDR3 in amino acids: CASSEMGTKNTEAFF. The DNA of the CDR3 is TGTGCCAGCAGTGAAATGGGGACAAAGAACACTGAAGCTTTCTTT. The whole variable domain, filled in from reference TRBV2 and TRBJ1-1, reads EPEVTQTPSHQVTQMGQEVILRCVPISNHLYFYWYRQILGQKVEFLVSFYNNEISEKSEIFDDQFSVERPDGSNFTLKIRSTKLEDSAMYFCASSEMGTKNTEAFFGQGTRLTVV.

The chain combines TRBV19 with TRBJ1-1; 8 bases are a match to TRBD1. V gave up 5 bases and J gave up 2 bases; unmatched junction bases: 4. CDR3 length equals 14 residues. Germline CDR1 LNHDA, CDR2 SQIVND (reference sequence). In nucleotides, the CDR3 is TGTGCCAGTAGTCGGACAGGGATAAACACTGAAGCTTTCTTT. Residues: CASSRTGINTEAFF.

The chain joins TRBV28 to TRBJ1-5; D gene uncertain. V shed 6 bases and J shed 5 bases, with 11 bases lying between them. The CDR3 covers 13 residues. Germline V gene sequence: CDR1 MDHEN, CDR2 SYDVKM. For the CDR3, the DNA is TGTGCCAGCAGAGGCGGTGCAGATCAGCCCCAGCATTTT. As protein: CASRGGADQPQHF. The whole variable domain, filled in from reference TRBV28 and TRBJ1-5, reads DVKVTQSSRYLVKRTGEKVFLECVQDMDHENMFWYRQDPGLGLRLIYFSYDVKMKEKGDIPEGYSVSREKKERFSLILESASTNQTSMYLCASRGGADQPQHFGDGTRLSIL.

V gene TRBV25-1 combines with J gene TRBJ1-2; D is uncertain. Trimming removed 3 bases from V and 5 bases from J, with 10 bases in between. The CDR3 has 13 residues. CDR1 MGHDK and CDR2 SYGVNS come from the germline V gene. The CDR3 DNA is TGTGCCAGCAGTGACCGCGCGGGGTATGGCTACACCTTC. Amino acids: CASSDRAGYGYTF.

The chain links TRBV19 to TRBJ2-1, with D maybe TRBD2 (6 bases). The length of the CDR3 is 16 residues. Looked up from germline, CDR1 is LNHDA and CDR2 is SQIVND (reference sequence). Between the trimmed V and J ends, which lost 0 bases and 2 bases, there was a span of 11 bases. This CDR3 is CASSIDGGSPYNEQFF. The CDR3 region has the DNA TGTGCCAGTAGTATAGACGGGGGAAGTCCCTACAATGAGCAGTTCTTC.

V is TRBV18 and J is TRBJ1-3, with D uncertain. Germline-derived CDR1 and CDR2 are KGHSH and LQKENI. The CDR3 runs to 15 residues. The V end lost 0 bases, the J end lost 4 bases, and 10 bases lay between the germline ends. The CDR3 DNA is TGTGCCAGCTCACCACCGGAGGGTTGGGGAAACACCATATATTTT. Encoded protein: CASSPPEGWGNTIYF.

Only one count was recorded for this clone. Other nucleotide sequences in the sample specify the same CDR3. This rearrangement joins TRBV18 to TRBJ1-2; 7 bases line up with TRBD1. The CDR3 has 13 amino acids. V shed 3 bases, J shed 3 bases, and the junction held 1 base outside the gene matches. Germline V gene data show CDR1 as KGHSH and CDR2 as LQKENI. The CDR3 spells CASSPGQDYGYTF. The CDR3 DNA reads as TGTGCCAGCTCACCTGGACAGGACTATGGCTACACCTTC.

This sequence joins TRBV28 and TRBJ1-5; tentative D call: TRBD1 (5 bases). In germline, CDR1 is MDHEN, CDR2 SYDVKM. CDR3 length equals 13 residues. Trimming took off 6 bases at V and 7 bases at J, with 13 bases between the two ends. As DNA, the CDR3 is TGTGCCAGCAGCCAAGAGACAGACCAGCCCCAGCATTTT. It specifies CASSQETDQPQHF.

The J gene is TRBJ1-5, the V gene TRBV11-2, with unresolved D. The V gene's germline CDR1 is SGHAT and CDR2 FQNNGV. This CDR3 has 12 residues. V was shortened by 5 bases and J by 6 bases, with 8 bases between the two germline ends. Written as DNA, the CDR3 is TGTGCCAGCAGCAAGGAGGCTCAGCCCCAGCATTTT. This gives the protein CASSKEAQPQHF.

V gene TRBV5-4 combines with J gene TRBJ2-1, with 8 bases identical to TRBD1. CDR1 SGHNT and CDR2 YYREEE come from the germline V gene (reference sequence). The CDR3 runs 15 residues. V lost 5 bases, J lost 1 base, and 5 bases stayed unmatched. CDR3 residues: CASRSGQGSYNEQFF. The CDR3 region has the DNA TGTGCCAGCAGGAGTGGACAGGGTTCCTACAATGAGCAGTTCTTC.

The rearrangement joins TRBV19 to TRBJ1-5; a possible D gene is TRBD1 (5 bases). Germline assignment: CDR1 LNHDA and CDR2 SQIVND (reference sequence). This CDR3 comprises 15 residues. V was clipped by 2 bases and J by 1 base, with 9 bases between them. CDR3 sequence (DNA): TGTGCCAGTAGTATACAGGGCTTGAGCAATCAGCCCCAGCATTTT. This sequence encodes CASSIQGLSNQPQHF.

The rearrangement links TRBV6-6 to TRBJ1-2; D may be TRBD1 (6 bases). Germline CDR1 and CDR2: MNHNY and SVGAGI (reference sequence). V lost 2 bases, J lost 6 bases, and 10 bases lay in between. The CDR3 has 13 residues. CDR3 sequence (DNA): TGTGCCAGCAGTTACGTCGCAGGGGATGGCTACACCTTC. Translated: CASSYVAGDGYTF.

The chain joins TRBV7-2 to TRBJ2-3; 9 bases fit TRBD1. The CDR3 runs to 14 residues. CDR1 and CDR2 from the germline V gene are SGHTA and FQGNSA. The trim removed 4 bases at V and 4 bases at J, leaving 3 bases unmatched. The DNA of the CDR3 is TGTGCCAGCAGCTCCCGACAGGGGGCAGATACGCAGTATTTT. It codes for CASSSRQGADTQYF.